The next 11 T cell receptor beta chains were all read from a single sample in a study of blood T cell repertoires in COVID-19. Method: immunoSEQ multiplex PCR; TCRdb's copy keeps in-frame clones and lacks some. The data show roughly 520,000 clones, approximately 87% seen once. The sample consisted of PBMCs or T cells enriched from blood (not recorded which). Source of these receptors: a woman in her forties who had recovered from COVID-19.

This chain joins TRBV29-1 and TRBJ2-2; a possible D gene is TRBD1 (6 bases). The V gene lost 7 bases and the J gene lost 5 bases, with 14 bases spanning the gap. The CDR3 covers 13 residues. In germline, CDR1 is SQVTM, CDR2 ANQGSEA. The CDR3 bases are TGCAGCGGAGGGGGACACTCGACCGGGGAGCTGTTTTTT. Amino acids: CSGGGHSTGELFF.

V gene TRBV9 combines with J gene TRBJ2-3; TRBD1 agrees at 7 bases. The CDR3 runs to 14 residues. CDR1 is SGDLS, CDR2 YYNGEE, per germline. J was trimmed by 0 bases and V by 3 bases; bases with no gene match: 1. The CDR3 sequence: CASSDRGSTDTQYF. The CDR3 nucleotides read TGTGCCAGCAGCGACAGGGGAAGCACAGATACGCAGTATTTT.

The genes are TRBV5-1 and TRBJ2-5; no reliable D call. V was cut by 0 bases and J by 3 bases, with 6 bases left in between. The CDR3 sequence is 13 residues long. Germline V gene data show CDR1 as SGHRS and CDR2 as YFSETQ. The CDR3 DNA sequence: TGCGCCAGCAGCTTGGTTCCTAAAGAGACCCAGTACTTC. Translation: CASSLVPKETQYF.

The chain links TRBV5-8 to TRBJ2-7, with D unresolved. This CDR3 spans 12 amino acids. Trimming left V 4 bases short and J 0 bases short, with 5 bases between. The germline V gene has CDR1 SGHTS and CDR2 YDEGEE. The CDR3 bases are TGTGCCAGCAGCGCGAGCTCCTACGAGCAGTACTTC. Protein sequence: CASSASSYEQYF.

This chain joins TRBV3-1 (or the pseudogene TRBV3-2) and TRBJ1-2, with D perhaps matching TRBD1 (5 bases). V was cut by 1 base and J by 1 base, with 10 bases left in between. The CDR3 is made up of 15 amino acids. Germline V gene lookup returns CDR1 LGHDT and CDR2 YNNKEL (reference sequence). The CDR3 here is CASSQVTGVNYGYTF. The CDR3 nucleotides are TGTGCCAGCAGCCAAGTAACAGGAGTTAACTATGGCTACACCTTC.

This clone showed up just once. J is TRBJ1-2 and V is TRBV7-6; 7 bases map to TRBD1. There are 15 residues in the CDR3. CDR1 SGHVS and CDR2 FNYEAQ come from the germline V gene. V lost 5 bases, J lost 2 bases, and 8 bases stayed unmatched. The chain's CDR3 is CASSPRGQKNYGYTF. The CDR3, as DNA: TGTGCCAGCAGCCCCAGGGGACAGAAGAACTATGGCTACACCTTC.

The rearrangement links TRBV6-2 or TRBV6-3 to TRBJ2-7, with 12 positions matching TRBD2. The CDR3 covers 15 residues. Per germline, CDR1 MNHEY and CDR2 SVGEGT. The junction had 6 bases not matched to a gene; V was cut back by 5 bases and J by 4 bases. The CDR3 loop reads CASSPASGRVYEQYF. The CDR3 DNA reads TGTGCCAGCAGTCCCGCTAGCGGGAGGGTGTACGAGCAGTACTTC.

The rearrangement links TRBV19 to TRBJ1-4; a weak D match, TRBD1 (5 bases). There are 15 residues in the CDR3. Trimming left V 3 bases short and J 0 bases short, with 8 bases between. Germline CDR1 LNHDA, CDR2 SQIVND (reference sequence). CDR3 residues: CASSMPGPTNEKLFF. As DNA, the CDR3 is TGTGCCAGTAGTATGCCAGGGCCAACTAATGAAAAACTGTTTTTT.

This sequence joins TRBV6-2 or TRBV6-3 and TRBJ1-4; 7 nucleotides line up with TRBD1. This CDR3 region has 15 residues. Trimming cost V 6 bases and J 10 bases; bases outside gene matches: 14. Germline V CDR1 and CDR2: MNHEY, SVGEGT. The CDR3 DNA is TGTGCCAGCAGCCCCAGAGGACAGGCCGTTGGAAAACTGTTTTTT. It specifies CASSPRGQAVGKLFF.

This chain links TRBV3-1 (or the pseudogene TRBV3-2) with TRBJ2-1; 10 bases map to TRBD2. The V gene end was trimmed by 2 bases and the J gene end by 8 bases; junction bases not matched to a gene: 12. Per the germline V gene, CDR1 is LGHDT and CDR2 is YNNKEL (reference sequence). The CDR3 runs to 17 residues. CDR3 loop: CASSQTALLAGKDEQFF. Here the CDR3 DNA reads TGTGCCAGCAGCCAAACCGCCCTACTAGCGGGAAAGGATGAGCAGTTCTTC.

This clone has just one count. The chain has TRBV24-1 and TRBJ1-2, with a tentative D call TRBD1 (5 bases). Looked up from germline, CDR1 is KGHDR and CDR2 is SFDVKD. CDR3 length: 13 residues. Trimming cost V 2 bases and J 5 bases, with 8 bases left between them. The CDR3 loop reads CATSDSPGYGYTF. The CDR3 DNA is TGTGCCACCAGTGATTCCCCAGGGTATGGCTACACCTTC.